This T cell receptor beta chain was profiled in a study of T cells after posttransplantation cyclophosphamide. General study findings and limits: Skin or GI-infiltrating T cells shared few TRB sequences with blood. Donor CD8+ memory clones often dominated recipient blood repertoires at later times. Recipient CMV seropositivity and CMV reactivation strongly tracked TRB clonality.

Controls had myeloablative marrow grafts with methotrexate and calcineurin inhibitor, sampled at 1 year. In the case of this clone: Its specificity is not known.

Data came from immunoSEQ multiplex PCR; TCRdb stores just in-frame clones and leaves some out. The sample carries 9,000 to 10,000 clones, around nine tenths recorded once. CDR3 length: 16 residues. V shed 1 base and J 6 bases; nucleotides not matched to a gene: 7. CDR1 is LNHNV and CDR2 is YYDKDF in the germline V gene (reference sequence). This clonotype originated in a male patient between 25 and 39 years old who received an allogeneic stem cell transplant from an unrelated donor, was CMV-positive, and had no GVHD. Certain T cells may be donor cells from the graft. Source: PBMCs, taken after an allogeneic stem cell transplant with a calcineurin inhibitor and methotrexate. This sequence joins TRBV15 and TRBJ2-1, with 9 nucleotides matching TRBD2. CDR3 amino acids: CATSRVRGRDGNEQFF. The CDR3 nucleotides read TGTGCCACCAGCAGAGTTCGCGGGAGGGACGGCAATGAGCAGTTCTTC.